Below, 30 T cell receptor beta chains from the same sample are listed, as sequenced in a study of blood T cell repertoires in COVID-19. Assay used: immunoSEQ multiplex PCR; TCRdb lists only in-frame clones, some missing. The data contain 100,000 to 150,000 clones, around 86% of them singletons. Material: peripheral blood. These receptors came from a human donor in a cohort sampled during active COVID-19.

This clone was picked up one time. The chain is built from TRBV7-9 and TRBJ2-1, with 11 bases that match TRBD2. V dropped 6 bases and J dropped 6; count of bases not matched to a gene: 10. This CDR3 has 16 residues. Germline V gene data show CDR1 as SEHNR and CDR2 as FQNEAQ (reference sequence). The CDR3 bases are TGTGCCAGCAGTTTCCGACTAGCGGGATACATCAATGAGCAGTTCTTC. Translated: CASSFRLAGYINEQFF.

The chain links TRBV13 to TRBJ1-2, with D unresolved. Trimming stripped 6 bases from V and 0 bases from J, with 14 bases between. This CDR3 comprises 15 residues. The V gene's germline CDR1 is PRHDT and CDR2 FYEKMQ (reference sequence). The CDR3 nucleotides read TGTGCCAGCAGTGCCACAGAGCCCACTAACTATGGCTACACCTTC. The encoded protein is CASSATEPTNYGYTF.

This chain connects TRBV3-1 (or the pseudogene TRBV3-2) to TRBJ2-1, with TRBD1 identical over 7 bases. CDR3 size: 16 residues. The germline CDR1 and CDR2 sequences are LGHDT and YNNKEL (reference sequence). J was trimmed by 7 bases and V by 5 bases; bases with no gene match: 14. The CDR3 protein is CASSGWTGRRPNEQFF. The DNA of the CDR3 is TGTGCCAGCAGCGGCTGGACAGGCCGGCGTCCTAATGAGCAGTTCTTC.

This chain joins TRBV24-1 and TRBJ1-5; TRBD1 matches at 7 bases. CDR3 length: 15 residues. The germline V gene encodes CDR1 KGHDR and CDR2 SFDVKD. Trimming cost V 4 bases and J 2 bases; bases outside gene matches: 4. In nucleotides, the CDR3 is TGTGCCACCAGTGAGTCTGGACAGGGCAATCAGCCCCAGCATTTT. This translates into CATSESGQGNQPQHF.

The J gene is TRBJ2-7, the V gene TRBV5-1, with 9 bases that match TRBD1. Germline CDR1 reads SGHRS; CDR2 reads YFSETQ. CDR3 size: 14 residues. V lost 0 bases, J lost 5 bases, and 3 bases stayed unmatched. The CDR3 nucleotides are TGCGCCAGCAGCTTGGGAAGGACAGGGGACGAGCAGTACTTC. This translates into CASSLGRTGDEQYF.

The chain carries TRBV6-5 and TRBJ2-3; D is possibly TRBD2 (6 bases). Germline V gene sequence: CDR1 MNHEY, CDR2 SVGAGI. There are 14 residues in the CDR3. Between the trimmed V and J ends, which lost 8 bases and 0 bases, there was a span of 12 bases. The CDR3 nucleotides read TGTGCCAGCGGGCAGGGACTTAGCACAGATACGCAGTATTTT. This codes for CASGQGLSTDTQYF.

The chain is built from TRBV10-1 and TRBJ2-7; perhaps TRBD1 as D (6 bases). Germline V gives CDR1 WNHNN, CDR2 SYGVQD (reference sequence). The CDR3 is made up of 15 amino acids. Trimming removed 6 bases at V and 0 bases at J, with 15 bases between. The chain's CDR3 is CASSTGTKSSYEQYF. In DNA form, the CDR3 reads TGCGCCAGCAGCACCGGGACAAAAAGCTCCTACGAGCAGTACTTC.

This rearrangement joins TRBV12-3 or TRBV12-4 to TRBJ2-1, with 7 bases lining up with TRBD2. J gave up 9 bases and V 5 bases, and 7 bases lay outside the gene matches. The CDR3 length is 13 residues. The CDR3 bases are TGTGCCAGCAGTATTCGCGGGAGCGGTGAGCAGTTCTTC. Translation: CASSIRGSGEQFF.

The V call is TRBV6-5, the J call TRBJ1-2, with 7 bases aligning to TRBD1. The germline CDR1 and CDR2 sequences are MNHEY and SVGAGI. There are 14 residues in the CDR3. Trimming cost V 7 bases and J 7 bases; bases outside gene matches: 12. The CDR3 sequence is CASILTSGQPGYTF. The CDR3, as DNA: TGTGCCAGCATACTAACATCGGGACAGCCTGGCTACACCTTC.

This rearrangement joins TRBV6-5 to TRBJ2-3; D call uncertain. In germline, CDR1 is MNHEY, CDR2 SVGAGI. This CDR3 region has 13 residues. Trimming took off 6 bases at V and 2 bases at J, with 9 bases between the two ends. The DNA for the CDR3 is TGTGCCAGCAGAGACGACATCACAGATACGCAGTATTTT. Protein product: CASRDDITDTQYF.

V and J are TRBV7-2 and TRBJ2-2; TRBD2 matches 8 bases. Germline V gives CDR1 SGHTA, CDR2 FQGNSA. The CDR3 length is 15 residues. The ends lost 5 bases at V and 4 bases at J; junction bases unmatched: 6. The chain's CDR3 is CASSRIAGPTGELFF. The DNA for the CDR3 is TGTGCCAGCAGCCGTATAGCGGGACCCACCGGGGAGCTGTTTTTT.

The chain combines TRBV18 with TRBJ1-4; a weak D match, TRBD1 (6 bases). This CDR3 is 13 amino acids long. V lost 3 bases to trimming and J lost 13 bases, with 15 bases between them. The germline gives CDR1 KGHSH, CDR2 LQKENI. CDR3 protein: CASSPLQGNGLFF. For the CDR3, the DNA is TGTGCCAGCTCACCGCTCCAGGGGAACGGACTGTTTTTT.

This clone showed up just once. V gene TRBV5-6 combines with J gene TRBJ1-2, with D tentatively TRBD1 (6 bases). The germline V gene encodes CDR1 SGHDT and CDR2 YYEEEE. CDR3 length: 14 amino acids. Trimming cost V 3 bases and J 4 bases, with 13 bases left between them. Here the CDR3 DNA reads TGTGCCAGCAGCTCGGACAGCGTTGGCTATGGCTACACCTTC. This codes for CASSSDSVGYGYTF. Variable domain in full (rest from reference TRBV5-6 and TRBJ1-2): DAGVTQSPTHLIKTRGQQVTLRCSPKSGHDTVSWYQQALGQGPQFIFQYYEEEERQRGNFPDRFSGHQFPNYSSELNVNALLLGDSALYLCASSSDSVGYGYTFGSGTRLTVV.

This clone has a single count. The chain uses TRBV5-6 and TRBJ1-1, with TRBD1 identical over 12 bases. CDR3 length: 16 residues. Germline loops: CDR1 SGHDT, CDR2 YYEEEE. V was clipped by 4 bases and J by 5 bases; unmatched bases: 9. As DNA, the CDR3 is TGTGCCAGCAGCGCCTCCGGGACAGGGGGCTTTACTGAAGCTTTCTTT. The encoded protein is CASSASGTGGFTEAFF.

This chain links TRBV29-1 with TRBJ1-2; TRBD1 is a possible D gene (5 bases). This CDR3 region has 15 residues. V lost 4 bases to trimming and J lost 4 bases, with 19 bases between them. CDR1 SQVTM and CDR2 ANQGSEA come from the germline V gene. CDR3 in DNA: TGCAGCGTTGGTGCCCTTGGCAGACAGCCCTATGGCTACACCTTC. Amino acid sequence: CSVGALGRQPYGYTF.

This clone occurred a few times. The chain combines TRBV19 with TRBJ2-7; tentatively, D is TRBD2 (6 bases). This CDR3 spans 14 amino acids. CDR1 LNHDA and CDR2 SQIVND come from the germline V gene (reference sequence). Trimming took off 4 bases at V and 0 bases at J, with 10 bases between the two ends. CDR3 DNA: TGTGCCAGTAGTACGGGGGACGGCTCCTACGAGCAGTACTTC. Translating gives CASSTGDGSYEQYF.

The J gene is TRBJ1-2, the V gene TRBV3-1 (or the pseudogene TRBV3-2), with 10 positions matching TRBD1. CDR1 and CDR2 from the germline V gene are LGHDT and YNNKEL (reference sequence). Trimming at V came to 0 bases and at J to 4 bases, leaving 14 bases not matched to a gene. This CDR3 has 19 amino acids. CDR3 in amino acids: CASSQEGPGQGHFFYGYTF. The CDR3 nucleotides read TGTGCCAGCAGCCAAGAAGGACCGGGACAGGGGCATTTTTTCTATGGCTACACCTTC.

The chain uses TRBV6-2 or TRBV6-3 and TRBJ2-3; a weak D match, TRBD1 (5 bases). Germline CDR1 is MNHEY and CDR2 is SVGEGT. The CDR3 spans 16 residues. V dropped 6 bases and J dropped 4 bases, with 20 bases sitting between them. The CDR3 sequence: CASSRLGRSSADTQYF. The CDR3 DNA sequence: TGTGCCAGCAGCCGCCTGGGGCGTTCTTCGGCAGATACGCAGTATTTT.

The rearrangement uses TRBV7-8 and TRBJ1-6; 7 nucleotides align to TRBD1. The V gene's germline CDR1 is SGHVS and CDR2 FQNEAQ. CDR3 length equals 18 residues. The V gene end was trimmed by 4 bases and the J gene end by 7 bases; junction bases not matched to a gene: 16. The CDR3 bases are TGTGCCAGCAGCTCCAAGGGGGCGAGAGTCACGGGGAATTCACCCCTCCACTTT. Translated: CASSSKGARVTGNSPLHF.

CDR3 sequence (DNA): TGTGCCAGCAGTGAACTGGCGGGGACGGAAGAGACCCAGTACTTC. Translation gives CASSELAGTEETQYF. The V and J genes are TRBV2 and TRBJ2-5; D is possibly TRBD2 (6 bases). This CDR3 is 15 amino acids long. Germline V gene data show CDR1 as SNHLY and CDR2 as FYNNEI. The V end lost 2 bases, the J end lost 3 bases, and 13 bases lay between the germline ends.

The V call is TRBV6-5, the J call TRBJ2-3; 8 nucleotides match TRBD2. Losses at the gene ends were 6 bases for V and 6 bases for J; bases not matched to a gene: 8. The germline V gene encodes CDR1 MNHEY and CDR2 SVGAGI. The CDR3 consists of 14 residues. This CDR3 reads CASRGLVFLDTQYF. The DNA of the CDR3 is TGTGCCAGCAGGGGACTAGTCTTCCTCGATACGCAGTATTTT.

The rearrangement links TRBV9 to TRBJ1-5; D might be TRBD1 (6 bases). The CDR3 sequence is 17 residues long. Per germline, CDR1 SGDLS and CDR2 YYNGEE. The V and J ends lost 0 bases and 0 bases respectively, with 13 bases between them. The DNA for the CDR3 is TGTGCCAGCAGCGTAGGTAGGACAGAGTATAGCAATCAGCCCCAGCATTTT. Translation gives CASSVGRTEYSNQPQHF.

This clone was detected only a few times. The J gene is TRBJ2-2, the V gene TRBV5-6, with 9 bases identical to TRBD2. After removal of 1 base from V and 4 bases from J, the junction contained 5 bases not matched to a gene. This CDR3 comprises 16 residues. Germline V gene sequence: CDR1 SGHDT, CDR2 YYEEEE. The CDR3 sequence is CASSLLAGGSTGELFF. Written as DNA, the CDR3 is TGTGCCAGCAGCTTGCTGGCGGGAGGGAGCACCGGGGAGCTGTTTTTT.

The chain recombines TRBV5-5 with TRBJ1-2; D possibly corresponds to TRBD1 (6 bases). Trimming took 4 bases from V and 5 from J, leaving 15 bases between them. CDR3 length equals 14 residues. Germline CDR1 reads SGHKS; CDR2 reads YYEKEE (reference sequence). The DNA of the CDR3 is TGTGCCAGCAGCAAGACCGGGACACTTTATGGCTACACCTTC. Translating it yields CASSKTGTLYGYTF.

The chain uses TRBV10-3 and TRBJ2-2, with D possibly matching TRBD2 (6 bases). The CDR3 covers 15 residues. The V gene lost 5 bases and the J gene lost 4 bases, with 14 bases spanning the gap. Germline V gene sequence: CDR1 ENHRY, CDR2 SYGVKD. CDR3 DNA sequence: TGTGCCATCAGTTTCTCGCGGGACGGCACCGGGGAGCTGTTTTTT. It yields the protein CAISFSRDGTGELFF.

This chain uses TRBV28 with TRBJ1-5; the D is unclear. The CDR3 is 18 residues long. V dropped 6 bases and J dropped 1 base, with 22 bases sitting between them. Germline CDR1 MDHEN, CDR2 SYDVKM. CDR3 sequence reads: CASRPSGSFSRSNQPQHF. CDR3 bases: TGTGCCAGCAGGCCTTCCGGGAGCTTCTCAAGGAGCAATCAGCCCCAGCATTTT. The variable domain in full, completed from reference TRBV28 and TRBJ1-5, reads DVKVTQSSRYLVKRTGEKVFLECVQDMDHENMFWYRQDPGLGLRLIYFSYDVKMKEKGDIPEGYSVSREKKERFSLILESASTNQTSMYLCASRPSGSFSRSNQPQHFGDGTRLSIL.

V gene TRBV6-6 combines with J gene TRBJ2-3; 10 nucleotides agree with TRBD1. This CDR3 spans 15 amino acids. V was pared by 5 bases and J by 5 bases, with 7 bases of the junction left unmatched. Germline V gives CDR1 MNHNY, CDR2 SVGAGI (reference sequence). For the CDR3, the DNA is TGTGCCAGCAGTGACAGGGGGCGTTATTTAGATACGCAGTATTTT. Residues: CASSDRGRYLDTQYF.

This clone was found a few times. The CDR3 nucleotides are TGTGCCAGCAGCCTGAATCCTGGACCAGTATCGGGGAAGGAGACCCAGTACTTC. Translation gives CASSLNPGPVSGKETQYF. This chain joins TRBV5-4 and TRBJ2-5; maybe TRBD2 (5 bases). The V end was cut by 4 bases, the J end by 5 bases, with 27 bases between. This CDR3 has 18 amino acids. Germline V gives CDR1 SGHNT, CDR2 YYREEE (reference sequence).

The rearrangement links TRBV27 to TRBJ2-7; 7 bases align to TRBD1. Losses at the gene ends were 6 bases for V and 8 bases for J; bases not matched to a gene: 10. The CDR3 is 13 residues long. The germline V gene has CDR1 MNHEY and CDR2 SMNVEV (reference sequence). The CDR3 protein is CASRAIQGLKQYF. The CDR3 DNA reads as TGTGCCAGCAGAGCGATACAGGGGCTCAAGCAGTACTTC.

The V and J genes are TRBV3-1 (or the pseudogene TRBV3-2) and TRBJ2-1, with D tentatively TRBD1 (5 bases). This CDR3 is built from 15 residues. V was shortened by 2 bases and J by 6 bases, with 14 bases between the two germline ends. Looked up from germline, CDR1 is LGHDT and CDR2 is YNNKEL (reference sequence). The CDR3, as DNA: TGTGCCAGCAGCCAAACAGGTCGAGGTATCAATGAGCAGTTCTTC. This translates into CASSQTGRGINEQFF.